The sequence of this TCR beta chain was determined in a study of blood T cell repertoires in COVID-19. Study-level information: The origin of the acute and convalescent COVID-19 samples was the United States, Italy and Spain.

CDR1 is LGHDT, CDR2 YNNKEL, per germline (reference sequence). Trimming cost V 1 base and J 7 bases; bases outside gene matches: 3. The CDR3 extends over 13 amino acids. In the original analysis: Estimated nucleated cell counts came from reference gene primer amplification. Sequencing used immunoSEQ multiplex PCR; TCRdb keeps in-frame clones, though not all of them. The V and J calls and clone size are taken from that table; D and trimming were inferred from the DNA. This sample has 81,000 or so clones, with about 92% found just once. The TCR was taken from a woman aged 60 to 75 with active COVID-19. The chain combines TRBV3-1 (or the pseudogene TRBV3-2) with TRBJ1-2; TRBD1 matches 7 bases. The material sequenced was peripheral blood. The CDR3 nucleotides are TGTGCCAGCAGCCAAGGGGCAGGGGGTGGCTACACCTTC. It yields the protein CASSQGAGGGYTF.